This is a list of T cell receptor beta chains from one sample in a study of CD8+CD57+ T cells in acquired aplastic anemia. A single record per CDR3 protein comes from TCRdb applying MiXCR to the reads. The sample carries tens of thousands of distinct CDR3 sequences, 76% recorded once. What was sequenced was sorted CD4+, CD8+, or CD8+CD57+ T cells (not recorded which) from PBMCs. All receptors derive from a human donor in good health, serving as a control. Both conserved end residues are part of each CDR3. The D gene is left open where the match is weak. The size entry is marked missing in some rows and otherwise reads once, few, many or a size class.

cdr3_length j_call d_call v_call clone_size cdr3_aa cdr3_nt
14 TRBJ2-1 TRBD2 TRBV15 NA CATSTGTSLNEQFF TGTGCCACCTCGACAGGGACTAGCTTAAATGAGCAGTTCTTC
14 TRBJ1-2 TRBD1 TRBV20-1 NA CSAREAGGGHGYTF TGCAGTGCTAGAGAGGCAGGGGGCGGTCATGGCTACACCTTC
15 TRBJ1-4 NA TRBV5-1 NA CASSFNSVGGEKLFF TGCGCCAGCAGCTTTAATTCGGTTGGTGGTGAAAAACTGTTTTTT
15 TRBJ2-3 NA TRBV19 NA CASSTDRISTDTQYF TGTGCCAGTAGTACCGATAGAATTAGCACAGATACGCAGTATTTT
13 TRBJ2-7 TRBD1 TRBV5-5 NA CASSQGVTYEQYF TGTGCCAGCTCACAGGGGGTGACCTACGAGCAGTACTTC
14 TRBJ1-4 NA TRBV2 NA CASSDRTGDEKLFF TGTGCCAGCAGCGACAGGACTGGGGATGAAAAACTGTTTTTT
15 TRBJ2-1 NA TRBV13 NA CASSLEGGRYNEQFF TGTGCCAGCAGCTTAGAGGGGGGTAGGTACAATGAGCAGTTCTTC
15 TRBJ2-5 TRBD2 TRBV2 medium-sized CASSGAGGSQETQYF TGTGCCAGCAGTGGGGCGGGGGGGAGTCAAGAGACCCAGTACTTC
15 TRBJ1-4 NA TRBV4-3 NA CASSQEGLTNEKLFF TGCGCCAGCAGCCAAGAGGGGCTAACTAATGAAAAACTGTTTTTT
14 TRBJ2-3 NA TRBV5-1 once CASSLSVSTDTQYF TGCGCCAGCAGCTTAAGCGTTAGCACAGATACGCAGTATTTT
12 TRBJ2-5 NA TRBV19 NA CASIGDGETQYF TGTGCCAGTATCGGGGACGGAGAGACCCAGTACTTC
13 TRBJ1-2 NA TRBV7-3 NA CASSSPAGDGYTF TGTGCCAGCAGTTCCCCCGCGGGAGATGGCTACACCTTC
14 TRBJ1-1 NA TRBV20-1 NA CSARDGQGGTEAFF TGCAGTGCTAGAGATGGGCAGGGAGGGACTGAAGCTTTCTTT
14 TRBJ2-7 NA TRBV6-2/TRBV6-3 NA CASSSRDLFYEQYF TGTGCCAGCAGTTCTCGGGACCTATTCTACGAGCAGTACTTC
13 TRBJ1-2 NA TRBV19 NA CASSMTGGYGYTF TGTGCCAGTAGTATGACAGGAGGCTATGGCTACACCTTC
15 TRBJ2-5 NA TRBV7-9 few CASSPTGLRQETQYF TGTGCCAGCAGCCCGACTGGGTTGAGGCAAGAGACCCAGTACTTC
16 TRBJ1-2 TRBD1 TRBV15 NA CATSNPGTGAHYGYTF TGTGCCACCAGCAACCCCGGGACAGGGGCCCACTATGGCTACACCTTC
12 TRBJ2-3 NA TRBV25-1 NA CASTSWADTQYF TGTGCCAGTACCTCTTGGGCAGATACGCAGTATTTT
15 TRBJ2-7 TRBD2 TRBV10-3 NA CAISGSSGTDYVQYF TGTGCCATCAGTGGATCTAGCGGGACTGACTACGTGCAGTACTTC
14 TRBJ1-1 NA TRBV29-1 medium-sized CSVGGGIFNTEAFF TGCAGCGTTGGGGGGGGCATCTTTAACACTGAAGCTTTCTTT
14 TRBJ1-2 NA TRBV2 NA CASSETNRNYGYTF TGTGCCAGCAGTGAAACCAACCGTAACTATGGCTACACCTTC
13 TRBJ2-7 NA TRBV7-9 NA CASSRHTAYEQYF TGTGCCAGCAGCCGCCATACGGCCTACGAGCAGTACTTC
14 TRBJ2-7 TRBD2 TRBV2 few CASSEERGGYEQYF TGTGCCAGCAGTGAAGAGCGGGGGGGCTACGAGCAGTACTTC
14 TRBJ2-1 NA TRBV19 few CATRDSRSYNEQFF TGTGCCACCCGGGACTCCCGCTCCTACAATGAGCAGTTCTTC
14 TRBJ1-2 NA TRBV10-2 NA CASSEGEDDYGYTF TGCGCCAGCAGTGAGGGGGAGGATGACTATGGCTACACCTTC
13 TRBJ1-2 NA TRBV19 NA CASSMGYNYGYTF TGTGCCAGTAGTATGGGGTATAACTATGGCTACACCTTC
12 TRBJ1-6 NA TRBV7-8 NA CASNQRELPLHF TGTGCCAGCAATCAACGGGAGCTGCCCCTCCACTTT
12 TRBJ2-3 NA TRBV24-1 few CATSTGTDTQYF TGTGCCACCAGTACGGGAACAGATACGCAGTATTTT
14 TRBJ1-1 NA TRBV9 NA CASSPGGEYTEAFF TGTGCCAGCAGCCCCGGGGGGGAGTACACTGAAGCTTTCTTT
12 TRBJ1-1 TRBD1 TRBV29-1 NA CKRGQVGTEAFF TGCAAAAGAGGACAGGTGGGTACTGAAGCTTTCTTT
15 TRBJ1-2 NA TRBV7-9 NA CASSTRDVQPVSYTF TGTGCCAGCAGCACTAGGGACGTACAGCCTGTAAGCTACACCTTC
14 TRBJ2-7 TRBD2 TRBV19 NA CASSKGLAGYEQYF TGTGCCAGTAGTAAAGGGCTAGCGGGCTACGAGCAGTACTTC
15 TRBJ1-1 TRBD1 TRBV24-1 NA CATSDSSDRGTEAFF TGTGCCACCAGTGATTCCTCGGACAGGGGAACTGAAGCTTTCTTT
16 TRBJ2-7 NA TRBV25-1 NA CASSEDRRPGVYEQYF TGTGCCAGCAGTGAAGATCGGCGGCCAGGGGTTTACGAGCAGTACTTC
13 TRBJ2-5 TRBD1 TRBV11-3 NA CASTGRGRETQYF TGTGCCAGCACGGGCAGGGGGCGGGAGACCCAGTACTTC
12 TRBJ2-7 NA TRBV29-1 few CSAVGNGYEQYF TGCAGCGCCGTCGGGAACGGCTACGAGCAGTACTTC
13 TRBJ1-5 NA TRBV29-1 NA CSVGQGGNQPQHF TGCAGCGTTGGGCAGGGTGGTAATCAGCCCCAGCATTTT
12 TRBJ1-3 NA TRBV7-2 NA CASSFEGNTIYF TGTGCCAGCAGCTTCGAGGGAAACACCATATATTTT
13 TRBJ2-7 TRBD1 TRBV19 NA CASRNRGSYEQYF TGTGCCAGTAGAAACAGGGGTTCCTACGAGCAGTACTTC
14 TRBJ2-3 NA TRBV5-1 NA CASSSGEVADTQYF TGCGCCAGCAGCTCAGGGGAGGTTGCAGATACGCAGTATTTT
14 TRBJ2-7 TRBD1 TRBV29-1 NA CSGAGTASSYEQYF TGCAGCGGGGCCGGGACAGCGAGCTCCTACGAGCAGTACTTC
14 TRBJ1-6 NA TRBV12-3/TRBV12-4 NA CASSLGLTNSPLHF TGTGCCAGCAGTTTAGGGCTGACAAATTCACCCCTCCACTTT
13 TRBJ2-7 NA TRBV19 NA CASSRTGNHEQYF TGTGCCAGTAGTAGGACGGGAAACCACGAGCAGTACTTC
14 TRBJ2-7 TRBD1 TRBV2 NA CASRPDRFSYEQYF TGTGCCAGCCGACCGGACAGGTTCTCCTACGAGCAGTACTTC
12 TRBJ1-6 NA TRBV7-9 few CASSRDNSPLHF TGTGCCAGCAGCCGGGATAATTCACCCCTCCACTTT
15 TRBJ1-2 NA TRBV29-1 once CSATTIGKLVNGYTF TGCAGCGCTACCACCATCGGAAAATTGGTAAATGGCTACACCTTC